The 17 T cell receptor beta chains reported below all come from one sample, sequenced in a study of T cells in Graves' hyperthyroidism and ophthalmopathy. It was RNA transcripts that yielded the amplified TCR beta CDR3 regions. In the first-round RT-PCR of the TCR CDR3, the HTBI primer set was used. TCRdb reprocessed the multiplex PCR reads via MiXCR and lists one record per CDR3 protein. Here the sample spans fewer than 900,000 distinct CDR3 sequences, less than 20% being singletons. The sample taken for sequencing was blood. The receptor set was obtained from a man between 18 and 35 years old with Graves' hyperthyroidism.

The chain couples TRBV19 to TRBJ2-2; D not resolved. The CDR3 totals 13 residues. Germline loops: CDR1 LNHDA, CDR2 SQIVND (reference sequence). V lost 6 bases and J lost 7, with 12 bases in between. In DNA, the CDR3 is TGTGCCAGTAGCGTATCCGGGTTCGGGGAGCTGTTTTTT. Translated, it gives CASSVSGFGELFF. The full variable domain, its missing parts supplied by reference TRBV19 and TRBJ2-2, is DGGITQSPKYLFRKEGQNVTLSCEQNLNHDAMYWYRQDPGQGLRLIYYSQIVNDFQKGDIAEGYSVSREKKESFPLTVTSAQKNPTAFYLCASSVSGFGELFFGEGSRLTVL.

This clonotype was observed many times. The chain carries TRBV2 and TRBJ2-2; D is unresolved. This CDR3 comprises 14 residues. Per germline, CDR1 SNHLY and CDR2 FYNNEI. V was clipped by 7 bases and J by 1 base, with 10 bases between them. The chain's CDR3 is CASNWQLNTGELFF. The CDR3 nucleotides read TGTGCCAGCAACTGGCAGTTGAACACCGGGGAGCTGTTTTTT. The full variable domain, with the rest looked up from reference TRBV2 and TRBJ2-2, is EPEVTQTPSHQVTQMGQEVILRCVPISNHLYFYWYRQILGQKVEFLVSFYNNEISEKSEIFDDQFSVERPDGSNFTLKIRSTKLEDSAMYFCASNWQLNTGELFFGEGSRLTVL.

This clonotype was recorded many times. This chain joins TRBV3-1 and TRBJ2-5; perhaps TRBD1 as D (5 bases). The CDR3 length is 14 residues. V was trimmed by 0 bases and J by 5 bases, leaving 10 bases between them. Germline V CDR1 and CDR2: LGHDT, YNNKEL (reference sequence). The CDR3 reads CASSQDRHRETQYF. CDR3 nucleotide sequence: TGTGCCAGCAGCCAAGACCGACACAGGGAGACCCAGTACTTC.

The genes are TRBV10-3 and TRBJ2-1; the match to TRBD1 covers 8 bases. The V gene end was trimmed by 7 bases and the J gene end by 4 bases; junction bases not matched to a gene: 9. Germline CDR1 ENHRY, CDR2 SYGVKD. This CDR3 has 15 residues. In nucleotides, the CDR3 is TGTGCCATCAACCCCGGGACAGGTACTTACAATGAGCAGTTCTTC. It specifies CAINPGTGTYNEQFF.

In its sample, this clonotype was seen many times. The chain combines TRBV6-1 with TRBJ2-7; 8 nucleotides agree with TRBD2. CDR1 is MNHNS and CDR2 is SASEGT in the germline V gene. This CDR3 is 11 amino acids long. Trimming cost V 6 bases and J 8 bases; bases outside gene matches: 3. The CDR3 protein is CASSPSGQQYF. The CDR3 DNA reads TGTGCCAGCAGCCCTAGCGGGCAGCAGTACTTC.

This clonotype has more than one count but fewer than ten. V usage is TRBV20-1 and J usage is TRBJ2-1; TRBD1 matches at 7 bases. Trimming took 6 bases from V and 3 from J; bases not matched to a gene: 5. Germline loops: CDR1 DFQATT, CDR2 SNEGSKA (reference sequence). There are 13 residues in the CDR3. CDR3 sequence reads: CSAQGQNYNEQFF. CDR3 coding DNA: TGCAGTGCCCAGGGACAGAACTACAATGAGCAGTTCTTC.

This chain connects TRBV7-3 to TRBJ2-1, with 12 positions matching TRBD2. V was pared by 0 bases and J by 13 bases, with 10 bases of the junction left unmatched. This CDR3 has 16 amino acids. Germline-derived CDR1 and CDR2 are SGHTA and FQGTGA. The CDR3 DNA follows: TGTGCCAGCAGCTTAACGTCGGCTAGCGGGAGGGCCGAACAGTTCTTC. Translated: CASSLTSASGRAEQFF. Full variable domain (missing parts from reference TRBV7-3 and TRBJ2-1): GAGVSQTPSNKVTEKGKYVELRCDPISGHTALYWYRQSLGQGPEFLIYFQGTGAADDSGLPNDRFFAVRPEGSVSTLKIQRTERGDSAVYLCASSLTSASGRAEQFFGPGTRLTVL.

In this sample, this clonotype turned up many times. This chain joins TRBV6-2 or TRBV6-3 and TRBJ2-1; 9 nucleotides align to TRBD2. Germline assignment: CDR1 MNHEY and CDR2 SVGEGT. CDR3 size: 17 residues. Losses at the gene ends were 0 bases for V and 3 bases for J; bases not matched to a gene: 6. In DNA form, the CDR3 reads TGTGCCAGCAGTTACTCCAGCGGGAGGCCGTACTACAATGAGCAGTTCTTC. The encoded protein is CASSYSSGRPYYNEQFF.

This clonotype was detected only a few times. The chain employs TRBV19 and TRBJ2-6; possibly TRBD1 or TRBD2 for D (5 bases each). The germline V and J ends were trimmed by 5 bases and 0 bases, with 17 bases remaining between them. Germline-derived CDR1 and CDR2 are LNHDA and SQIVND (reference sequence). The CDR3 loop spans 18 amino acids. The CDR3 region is CASSSWDVGNSGANVLTF. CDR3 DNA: TGTGCCAGTAGTTCCTGGGACGTCGGAAACTCTGGGGCCAACGTCCTGACTTTC.

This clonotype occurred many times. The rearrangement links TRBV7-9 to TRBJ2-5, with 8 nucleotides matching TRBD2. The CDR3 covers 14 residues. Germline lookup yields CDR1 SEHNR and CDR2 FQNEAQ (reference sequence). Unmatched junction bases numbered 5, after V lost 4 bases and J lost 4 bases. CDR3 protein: CASSSGGSSETQYF. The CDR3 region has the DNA TGTGCCAGCAGCTCGGGGGGGAGTTCAGAGACCCAGTACTTC.

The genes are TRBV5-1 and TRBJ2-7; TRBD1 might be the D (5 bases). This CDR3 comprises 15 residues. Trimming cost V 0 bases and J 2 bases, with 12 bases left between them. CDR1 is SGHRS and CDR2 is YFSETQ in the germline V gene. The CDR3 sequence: CASSLDRHGTYEQYF. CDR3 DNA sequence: TGCGCCAGCAGCTTGGACAGGCACGGAACCTACGAGCAGTACTTC.

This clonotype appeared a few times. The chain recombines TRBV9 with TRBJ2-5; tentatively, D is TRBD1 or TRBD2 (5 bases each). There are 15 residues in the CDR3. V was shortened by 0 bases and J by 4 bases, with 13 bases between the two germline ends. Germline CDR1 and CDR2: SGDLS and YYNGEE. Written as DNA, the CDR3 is TGTGCCAGCAGCGTAGATCCGGGGCTTCGAGAGACCCAGTACTTC. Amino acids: CASSVDPGLRETQYF. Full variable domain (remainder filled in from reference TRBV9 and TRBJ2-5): DSGVTQTPKHLITATGQRVTLRCSPRSGDLSVYWYQQSLDQGLQFLIQYYNGEERAKGNILERFSAQQFPDLHSELNLSSLELGDSALYFCASSVDPGLRETQYFGPGTRLLVL.

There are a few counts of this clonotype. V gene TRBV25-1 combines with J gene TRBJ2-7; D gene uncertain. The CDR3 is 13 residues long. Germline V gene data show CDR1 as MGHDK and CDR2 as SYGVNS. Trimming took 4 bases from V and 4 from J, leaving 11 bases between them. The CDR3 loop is CASSARPEYEQYF. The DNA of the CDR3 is TGTGCCAGCAGTGCCCGCCCTGAATACGAGCAGTACTTC.

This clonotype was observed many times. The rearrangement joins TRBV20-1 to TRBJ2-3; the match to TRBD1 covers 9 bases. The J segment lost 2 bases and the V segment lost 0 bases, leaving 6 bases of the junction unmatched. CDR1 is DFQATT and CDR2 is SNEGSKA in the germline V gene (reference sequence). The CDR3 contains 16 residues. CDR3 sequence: CSARDRAQGATDTQYF. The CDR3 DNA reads TGCAGTGCTAGAGATAGGGCACAGGGGGCCACAGATACGCAGTATTTT.

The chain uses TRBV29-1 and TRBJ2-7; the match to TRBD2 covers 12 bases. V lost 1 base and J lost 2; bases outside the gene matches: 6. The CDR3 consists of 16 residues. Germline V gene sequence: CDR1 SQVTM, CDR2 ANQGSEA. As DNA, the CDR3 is TGCAGCGTTGAAGCGGGGACTAGCGGGTCCGCCTACGAGCAGTACTTC. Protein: CSVEAGTSGSAYEQYF.

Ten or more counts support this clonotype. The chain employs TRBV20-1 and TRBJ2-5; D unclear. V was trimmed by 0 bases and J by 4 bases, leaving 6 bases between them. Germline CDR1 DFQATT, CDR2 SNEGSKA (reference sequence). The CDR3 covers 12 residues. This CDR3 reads CSARDFRETQYF. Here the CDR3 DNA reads TGCAGTGCTAGAGACTTCCGAGAGACCCAGTACTTC.

CDR3 amino acids: CASSRDRLTSYEQYF. CDR3 nucleotide sequence: TGTGCCAGCTCTCGGGACAGGCTTACCTCCTACGAGCAGTACTTC. The V and J genes are TRBV18 and TRBJ2-7; 8 nucleotides match TRBD1. Germline lookup yields CDR1 KGHSH and CDR2 LQKENI. The V segment lost 6 bases and the J segment 0 bases; nucleotides outside the gene matches: 7. The CDR3 extends over 15 amino acids.